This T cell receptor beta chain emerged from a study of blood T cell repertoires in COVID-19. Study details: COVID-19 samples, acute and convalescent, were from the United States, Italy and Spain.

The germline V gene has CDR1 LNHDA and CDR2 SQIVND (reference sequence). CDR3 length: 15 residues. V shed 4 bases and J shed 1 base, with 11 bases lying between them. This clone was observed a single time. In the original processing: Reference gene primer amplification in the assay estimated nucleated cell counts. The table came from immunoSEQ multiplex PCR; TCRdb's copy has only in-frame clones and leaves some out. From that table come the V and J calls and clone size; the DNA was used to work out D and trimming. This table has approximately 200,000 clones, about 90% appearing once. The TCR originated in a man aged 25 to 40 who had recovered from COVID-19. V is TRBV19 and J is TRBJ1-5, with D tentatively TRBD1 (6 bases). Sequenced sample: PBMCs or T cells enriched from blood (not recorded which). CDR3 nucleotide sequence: TGTGCCAGTAGTAGGGGGCCAAGCAGCAATCAGCCCCAGCATTTT. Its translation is CASSRGPSSNQPQHF.